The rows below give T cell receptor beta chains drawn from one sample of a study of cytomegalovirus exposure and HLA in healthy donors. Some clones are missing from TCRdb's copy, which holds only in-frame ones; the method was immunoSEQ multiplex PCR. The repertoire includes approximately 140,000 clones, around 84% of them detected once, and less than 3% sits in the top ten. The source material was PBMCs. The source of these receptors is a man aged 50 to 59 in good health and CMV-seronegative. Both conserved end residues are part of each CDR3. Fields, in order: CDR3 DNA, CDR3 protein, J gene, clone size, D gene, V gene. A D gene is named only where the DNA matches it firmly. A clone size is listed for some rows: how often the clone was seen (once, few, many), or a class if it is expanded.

TGTGCCAGCTCCCCCGGTGGGCTTTCGAGTTTCGGCTACACCTTC CASSPGGLSSFGYTF TRBJ1-2 NA NA TRBV18
TGTGCCAGTACGGGAGGGGGACGCGATCAGCCCCAGCATTTT CASTGGGRDQPQHF TRBJ1-5 few NA TRBV19
TGTGCCAGCAGCCGTACAGGGCCCTTGGGGGCTTTCTTT CASSRTGPLGAFF TRBJ1-1 NA NA TRBV7-9
TGCAGCGTTGACAGGGAAATTGGGTCAAATGAGCAGTTCTTC CSVDREIGSNEQFF TRBJ2-1 few NA TRBV29-1
TGTGCCAGCAGCTTAGGGTCCAGCTCCTATAATTCACCCCTCCACTTT CASSLGSSSYNSPLHF TRBJ1-6 NA NA TRBV7-9
TGTGCCAGCAGCTTATTGGGACAGCCTGAAGCTTTCTTT CASSLLGQPEAFF TRBJ1-1 NA TRBD1 TRBV5-6
TGTGCCAGCAGCCTACAGGGGGAGAGGAGAGAGACCCAGTACTTC CASSLQGERRETQYF TRBJ2-5 NA TRBD1 TRBV9
TGCGCCAGCAGATATGAGACACAGAACTATGGCTACACCTTC CASRYETQNYGYTF TRBJ1-2 NA NA TRBV5-1
TGCGCCAGCAGCCAACCCTCATTGGGAGGAGAGACCCAGTACTTC CASSQPSLGGETQYF TRBJ2-5 NA NA TRBV4-1
TGTGCCAGTATAGGAAGGACAGATAGCAATCAGCCCCAGCATTTT CASIGRTDSNQPQHF TRBJ1-5 NA NA TRBV19
TGCGCCAGCAGTCATCCGGGACAGCAAGAGACCCAGTACTTC CASSHPGQQETQYF TRBJ2-5 NA TRBD1 TRBV5-1
TGTGCCAGTAGTATAAGTGGCCTCAGTGTCTTC CASSISGLSVF TRBJ2-1 few NA TRBV19
TGTGCCTGGAGGCTAGTCTCGATAGATACGCAGTATTTT CAWRLVSIDTQYF TRBJ2-3 NA NA TRBV30
TGTGCCTGGAGTGTAGGGACTGGCTACGAGCAGTACTTC CAWSVGTGYEQYF TRBJ2-7 NA NA TRBV30
TGCGCCAGCAGCCAGCAGGGGGCAGGGAACACTGAAGCTTTCTTT CASSQQGAGNTEAFF TRBJ1-1 NA TRBD1 TRBV5-1
TGTGCCACCAGCAGCGCACCAAGGCGGCATTCACCCCTCCACTTT CATSSAPRRHSPLHF TRBJ1-6 NA NA TRBV15
TGCAGCGTTGAAATGAGACTAGCGGGGTATAGGGATACGCAGTATTTT CSVEMRLAGYRDTQYF TRBJ2-3 NA TRBD2 TRBV29-1
TGTGCCAGTACCGCGTGGGCCAGTGAAGCTTTCTTT CASTAWASEAFF TRBJ1-1 once NA TRBV19
TGTGCCAGCAGTGAAGCGGCTAGCGGGGGGGCCAAGGTATACAATGAGCAGTTCTTC CASSEAASGGAKVYNEQFF TRBJ2-1 NA TRBD2 TRBV2
TGTGCCAGCAGCCAGGGACAGGGGGTGGGTGAAGCTTTCTTT CASSQGQGVGEAFF TRBJ1-1 NA TRBD1 TRBV7-6
TGTGCCAGCAGCCCGGGACTAGCTGCCTACGAGCAGTACTTC CASSPGLAAYEQYF TRBJ2-7 NA TRBD2 TRBV5-4
TGTGCCAGCAGCCCCCCCGTCGGGGGGGGGACCTACAATGAGCAGTTCTTC CASSPPVGGGTYNEQFF TRBJ2-1 NA TRBD2 TRBV9
TGCGCCAGCAGCCAAGAAGGGGCCTTGGGTGGGACCCAGTACTTC CASSQEGALGGTQYF TRBJ2-5 NA NA TRBV4-1
TGTGCCATCAGTGAGGGGACAGGGTATGGCTACACCTTC CAISEGTGYGYTF TRBJ1-2 NA TRBD1 TRBV10-3
TGTGCCAGCAGCTTACACGGGACTAGCGATACCGAGCAGTACTTC CASSLHGTSDTEQYF TRBJ2-7 NA TRBD2 TRBV7-8
TGTGCCAGCAGCGTAGAAAGGGGCACGAGGTTCGATGAGCAGTTCTTC CASSVERGTRFDEQFF TRBJ2-1 NA NA TRBV9
TGTGCCAGTAGGGTGGGACAGGGGTCGGGGACCCAGTACTTC CASRVGQGSGTQYF TRBJ2-5 NA TRBD1 TRBV19
TGTGCCTGGAGTGTACTTACTAGCGGGTACAATGAGCAGTTCTTC CAWSVLTSGYNEQFF TRBJ2-1 NA TRBD2 TRBV30
TGTGCCATCAGTGACCCCACTGGTAGCCGGGACAGGGTTGGGGACGGCTATGGCTACACCTTC CAISDPTGSRDRVGDGYGYTF TRBJ1-2 once TRBD1 TRBV10-3
TGCGCCAGCAGACCCTTTTACAGGTCCACCTACGAGCAGTACTTC CASRPFYRSTYEQYF TRBJ2-7 NA NA TRBV4-1
TGTGCCAGCAGCTTTCACGGGATGAGAATCCCCGGAAACACCATATATTTT CASSFHGMRIPGNTIYF TRBJ1-3 NA NA TRBV7-2